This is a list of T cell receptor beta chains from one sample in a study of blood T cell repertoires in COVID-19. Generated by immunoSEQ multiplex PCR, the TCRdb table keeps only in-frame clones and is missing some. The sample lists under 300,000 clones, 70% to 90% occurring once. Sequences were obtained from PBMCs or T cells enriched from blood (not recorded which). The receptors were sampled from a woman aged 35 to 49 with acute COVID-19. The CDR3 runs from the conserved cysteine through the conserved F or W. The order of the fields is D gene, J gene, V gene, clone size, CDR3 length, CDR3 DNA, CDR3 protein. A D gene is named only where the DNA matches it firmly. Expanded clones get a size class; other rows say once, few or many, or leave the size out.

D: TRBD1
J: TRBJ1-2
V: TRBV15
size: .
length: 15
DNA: TGTGCCACCAGCAGAGAGACAGGGGGCCACTATGGCTACACCTTC
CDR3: CATSRETGGHYGYTF

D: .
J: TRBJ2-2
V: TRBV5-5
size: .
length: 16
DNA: TGTGCCAGCAGCTTGGTGGCCAACACCATCCCCGGGGAGCTGTTTTTT
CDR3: CASSLVANTIPGELFF

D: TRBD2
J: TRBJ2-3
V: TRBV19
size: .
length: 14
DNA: TGTGCCACACAGTATGGGAGGGGCACAGATACGCAGTATTTT
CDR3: CATQYGRGTDTQYF

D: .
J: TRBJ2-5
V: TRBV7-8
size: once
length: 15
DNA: TGTGCCAGCAGCCCCCAGGGGCTTGATGGGGAGACCCAGTACTTC
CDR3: CASSPQGLDGETQYF

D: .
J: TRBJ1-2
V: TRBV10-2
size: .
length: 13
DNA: TGCGCCAGCAGTGAGACAGGGACCTATGGCTACACCTTC
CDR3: CASSETGTYGYTF

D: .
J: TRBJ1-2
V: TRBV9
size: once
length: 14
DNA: TGTGCCAGCAGCGTCCGGGACACCGGCTATGGCTACACCTTC
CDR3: CASSVRDTGYGYTF

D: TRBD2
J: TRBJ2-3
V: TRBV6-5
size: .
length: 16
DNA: TGTGCCAGCAGTTACTCGACAGGGGCCGCTAGCGGGAGGTCGTATTTT
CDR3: CASSYSTGAASGRSYF

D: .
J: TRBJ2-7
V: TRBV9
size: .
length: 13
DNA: TGTGCCAGCAGCGTAGTGGTAGTCGGCGAGCAGTACTTC
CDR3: CASSVVVVGEQYF

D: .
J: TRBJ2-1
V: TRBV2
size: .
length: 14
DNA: TGTGCCAGCAGTGTAACGGTCTCTTACAATGAGCAGTTCTTC
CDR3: CASSVTVSYNEQFF

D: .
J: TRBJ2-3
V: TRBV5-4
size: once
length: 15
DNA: TGTGCCAGCAGCCTGGCCCCTACTAGCACAGATACGCAGTATTTT
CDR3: CASSLAPTSTDTQYF

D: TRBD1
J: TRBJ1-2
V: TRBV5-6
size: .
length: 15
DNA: TGTGCCAGCCGCCTGCGGGGACAGGGTTTTTATGGCTACACCTTC
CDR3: CASRLRGQGFYGYTF

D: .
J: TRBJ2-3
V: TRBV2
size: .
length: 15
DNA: TGTGCCAGCAGTACAACAGGTTTGGGCACAGATACGCAGTATTTT
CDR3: CASSTTGLGTDTQYF

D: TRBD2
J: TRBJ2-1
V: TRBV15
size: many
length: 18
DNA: TGTGCCACCAGCAGTCCCACTAGCGGGAGGGCGGGGTACAATGAGCAGTTCTTC
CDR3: CATSSPTSGRAGYNEQFF

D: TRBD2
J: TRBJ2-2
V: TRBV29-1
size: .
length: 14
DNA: TGCAGCGTTAAGACTAGCGGGGGCACCGGGGAGCTGTTTTTT
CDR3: CSVKTSGGTGELFF

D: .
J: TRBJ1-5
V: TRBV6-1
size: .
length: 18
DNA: TGTGCCAGCAGTGAAGTGATGAGGAGCCGAGCTAGCAATCAGCCCCAGCATTTT
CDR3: CASSEVMRSRASNQPQHF

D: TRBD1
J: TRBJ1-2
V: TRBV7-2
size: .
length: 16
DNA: TGTGCCAGCAGCTTAGTAGGGGGGGACAGGGCACATGGCTACACCTTC
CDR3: CASSLVGGDRAHGYTF

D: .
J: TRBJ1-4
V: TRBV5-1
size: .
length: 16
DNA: TGCGCCAGCAGCTTGGCCAGGGCAGGGGATAATGAAAAACTGTTTTTT
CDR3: CASSLARAGDNEKLFF

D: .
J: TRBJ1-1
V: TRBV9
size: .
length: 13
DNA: TGTGCCAGCAGCGGACCGGGTCGGGGTGAAGCTTTCTTT
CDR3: CASSGPGRGEAFF

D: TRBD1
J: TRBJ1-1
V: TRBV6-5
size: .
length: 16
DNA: TGTGCCAGCAGTTACTACTTAGGGGGCAAGAACACTGAAGCTTTCTTT
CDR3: CASSYYLGGKNTEAFF

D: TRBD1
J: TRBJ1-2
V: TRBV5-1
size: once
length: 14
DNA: TGCGCCAGCAGCTCGGACAGGGGGGGATATGGCTACACCTTC
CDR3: CASSSDRGGYGYTF

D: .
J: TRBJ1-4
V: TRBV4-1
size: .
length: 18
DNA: TGCGCCAGCAGGGACGACTTGGAATCACAGGGAACTTATGAAAAACTGTTTTTT
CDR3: CASRDDLESQGTYEKLFF

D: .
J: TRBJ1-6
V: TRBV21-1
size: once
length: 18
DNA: TGTGCCAGCAGCATTCGGTTGAAACGGGGGATTTATAATTCACCCCTCCACTTT
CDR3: CASSIRLKRGIYNSPLHF

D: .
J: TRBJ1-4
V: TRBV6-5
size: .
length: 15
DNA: TGTGCCAGCAGTTACTCGGGCGCGACATCGGAAAAACTGTTTTTT
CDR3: CASSYSGATSEKLFF

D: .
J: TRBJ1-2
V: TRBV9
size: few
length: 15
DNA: TGTGCCAGCAGCGCAACCGGGACAACTAACTATGGCTACACCTTC
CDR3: CASSATGTTNYGYTF

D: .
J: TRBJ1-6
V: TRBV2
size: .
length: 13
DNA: TGTGCCAGCAGTGACAGGGTCCAATCACCCCTCCACTTT
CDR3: CASSDRVQSPLHF

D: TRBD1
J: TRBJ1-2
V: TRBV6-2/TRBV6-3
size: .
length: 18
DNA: TGTGCCAGCAGTTACTCGGGGACAGGGGTCCCTCGAAACTATGGCTACACCTTC
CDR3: CASSYSGTGVPRNYGYTF

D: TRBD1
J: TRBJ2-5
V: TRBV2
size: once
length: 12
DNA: TGTGCCAGTGGACAGGGTCCGGAGACCCAGTACTTC
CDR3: CASGQGPETQYF

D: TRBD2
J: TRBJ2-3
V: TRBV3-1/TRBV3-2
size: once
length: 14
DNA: TGTGCCAGCAGCCCACCAGGGAGGGGAGATACGCAGTATTTT
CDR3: CASSPPGRGDTQYF

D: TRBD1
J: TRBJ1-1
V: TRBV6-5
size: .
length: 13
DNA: TGTGCCAGCATCGGACAGGTCAACACTGAAGCTTTCTTT
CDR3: CASIGQVNTEAFF

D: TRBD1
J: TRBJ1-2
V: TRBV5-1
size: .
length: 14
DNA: TGCGCCAGCAGCTTGGCCTGGGACAGGGATGGCTACACCTTC
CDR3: CASSLAWDRDGYTF

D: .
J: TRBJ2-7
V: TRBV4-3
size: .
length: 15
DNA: TGCGCCAGCAGCCAAGATGAACAGGGCAGCTACGAGCAGTACTTC
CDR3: CASSQDEQGSYEQYF

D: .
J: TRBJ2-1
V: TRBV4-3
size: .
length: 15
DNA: TGCGCCAGCAGCCAAGATCCCCTACGGTCGGATGAGCAGTTCTTC
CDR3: CASSQDPLRSDEQFF

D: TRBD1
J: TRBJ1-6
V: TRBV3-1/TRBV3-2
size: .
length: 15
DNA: TGTGCCAGCAGCACCGCCGGGACAGGGAATTCACCCCTCCACTTT
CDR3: CASSTAGTGNSPLHF

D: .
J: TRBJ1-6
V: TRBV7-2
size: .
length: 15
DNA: TGTGCCAGCAGCCCCCCGGGTTTGTCTAATTCACCCCTCCACTTT
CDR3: CASSPPGLSNSPLHF

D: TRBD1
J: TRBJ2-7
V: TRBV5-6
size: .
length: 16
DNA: TGTGCCAGCAGCTTTGGGGACAGGGAAACGGCCTACGAGCAGTACTTC
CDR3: CASSFGDRETAYEQYF

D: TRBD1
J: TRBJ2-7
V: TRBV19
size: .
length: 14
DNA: TGTGCCAGTTCCGACAGGGGGTCCCCCTACGAGCAGTACTTC
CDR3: CASSDRGSPYEQYF

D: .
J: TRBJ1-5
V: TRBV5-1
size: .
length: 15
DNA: TGCGCCAGCAGCACCGACGGGGGGAGAAACCAGCCCCAGCATTTT
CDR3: CASSTDGGRNQPQHF

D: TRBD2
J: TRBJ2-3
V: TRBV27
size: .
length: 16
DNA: TGTGCCAGCAGTCCGGCAGCGGGGGAGCGCACAGATACGCAGTATTTT
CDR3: CASSPAAGERTDTQYF

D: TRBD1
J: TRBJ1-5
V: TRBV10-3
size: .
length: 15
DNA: TGTGCCATCAGTTCACAGGGGTTGAACAATCAGCCCCAGCATTTT
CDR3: CAISSQGLNNQPQHF

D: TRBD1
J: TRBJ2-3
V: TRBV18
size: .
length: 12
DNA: TGTGGGACAGGACCTAGCACAGATACGCAGTATTTT
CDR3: CGTGPSTDTQYF

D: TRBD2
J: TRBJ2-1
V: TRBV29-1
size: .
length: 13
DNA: TGCAGCGGCGGGACTAGCGCCTACAATGAGCAGTTCTTC
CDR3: CSGGTSAYNEQFF

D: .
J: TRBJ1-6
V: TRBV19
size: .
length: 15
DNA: TGTGCCAGTAGTATATGGAACAGGGTTGATTCACCCCTCCACTTT
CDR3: CASSIWNRVDSPLHF

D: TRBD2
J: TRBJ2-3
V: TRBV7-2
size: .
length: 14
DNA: TGTGCCAGCAGCTCGGGACTAGCGCCAGATACGCAGTATTTT
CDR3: CASSSGLAPDTQYF

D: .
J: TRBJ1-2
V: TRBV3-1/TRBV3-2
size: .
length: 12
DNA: TGTGCCAGCAGCCCCAGGGGCCGGGGCTACACCTTC
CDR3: CASSPRGRGYTF

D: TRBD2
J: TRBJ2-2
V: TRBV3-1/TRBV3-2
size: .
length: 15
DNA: TGTGCCAGCAGCCCACTGGAGCGGGGGTCCGGGGAGCTGTTTTTT
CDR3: CASSPLERGSGELFF

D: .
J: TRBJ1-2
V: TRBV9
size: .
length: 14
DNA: TGTGCCAGCAGCGTAGATTGGGGGGACTATGGCTACACCTTC
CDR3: CASSVDWGDYGYTF

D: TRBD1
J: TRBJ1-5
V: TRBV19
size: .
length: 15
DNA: TGTGCCAGTAGTATAGGAGGGGACAGATATCAGCCCCAGCATTTT
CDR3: CASSIGGDRYQPQHF

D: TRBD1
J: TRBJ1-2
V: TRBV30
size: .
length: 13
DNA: TGTGCCTGGGATACAGGGGGCAGGACAGGCTACACCTTC
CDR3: CAWDTGGRTGYTF

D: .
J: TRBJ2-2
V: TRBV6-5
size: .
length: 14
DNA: TGTGCCAGCGAGATGGGGCCCAACACCGGGGAGCTGTTTTTT
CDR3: CASEMGPNTGELFF

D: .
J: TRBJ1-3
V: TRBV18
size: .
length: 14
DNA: TGTGCCAGCTCACCAAGGGAGTCTGGAAACACCATATATTTT
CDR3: CASSPRESGNTIYF

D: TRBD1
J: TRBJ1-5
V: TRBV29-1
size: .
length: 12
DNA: TGCAGCATACGGACAGGGGGCCAGCCCCAGCATTTT
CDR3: CSIRTGGQPQHF

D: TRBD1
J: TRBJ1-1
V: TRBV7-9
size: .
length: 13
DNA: TGTGCCAGCAGCTTAGAGGGGGCCACTGAAGCTTTCTTT
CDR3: CASSLEGATEAFF

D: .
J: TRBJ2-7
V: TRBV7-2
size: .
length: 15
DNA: TGTGCCAGCAGCTTAGCGCAGGGATGGGCCTACGAGCAGTACTTC
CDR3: CASSLAQGWAYEQYF

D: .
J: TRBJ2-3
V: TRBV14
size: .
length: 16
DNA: TGTGCCAGCAGCCAAGTCACGGGCGGGATCACAGATACGCAGTATTTT
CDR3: CASSQVTGGITDTQYF

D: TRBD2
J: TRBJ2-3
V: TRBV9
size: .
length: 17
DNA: TGTGCCAGCAGCTGGGGCCGGACTAGCGGGGGCACAGATACGCAGTATTTT
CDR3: CASSWGRTSGGTDTQYF

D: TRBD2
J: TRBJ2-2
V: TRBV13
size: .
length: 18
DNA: TGTGCCAGCAGCTTCAGGACTAGCGGGAGAATGAACACCGGGGAGCTGTTTTTT
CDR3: CASSFRTSGRMNTGELFF